The T cell receptor (beta chain) under discussion was sequenced for a study of cytomegalovirus exposure and HLA in healthy donors. This CDR3 region has 16 residues. V gave up 1 base and J gave up 1 base, with 15 bases separating them. Germline lookup yields CDR1 SGHDT and CDR2 YYEEEE. General study results and limits: Later analysis identified a missense DCLRE1C variant that was linked to TCR beta V- and J-gene trimming.

Comment on this clone: Its antigen is unknown.

This PCR relied on a set of 60 Vbeta primers and 13 Jbeta primers. Generated by immunoSEQ multiplex PCR, the TCRdb table keeps only in-frame clones and is missing some. There are over 200,000 clones in the sample; 60% to 80% occur only once, and 1.8% lies in the top ten. The chain employs TRBV5-6 and TRBJ2-7; D perhaps matches TRBD2 (5 bases). The sequence was obtained from a male donor in good health and CMV-seronegative. Sequencing input: PBMCs. The CDR3 nucleotides are TGTGCCAGCAGCTTGTATACGGGGTCTCAGTCCTACGAGCAGTACTTC. As protein: CASSLYTGSQSYEQYF.